The T cell receptor beta chain described here comes from a study of blood T cells in healthy people across ages (dated by TCRdb to about 2015). At the level of the whole study: Template switching captured roughly one uniquely barcoded TCR beta cDNA molecule per two T cells in model experiments. The study measured age-related changes in TCR beta repertoire diversity using deep sequencing normalized with unique cDNA molecular identifiers. The donors were split into four age groups: young (average 16 years), middle-aged (about 40), aged (roughly 60) and long-lived (under 90). Donors of different ages were randomly distributed across sequencing lanes to avoid experimental bias. For two donors (one aged 18 to 29 and one aged 80 or older), the study analyzed two additional independent replicas of 1 million unique cDNA reads from the same blood draw. Broad study findings and their caveats: Compared with the aged group, the long-lived group had more naive CD4+ T cells, fewer expanded clones and increased TCR diversity, a pattern suggesting age selection. The percentage of naive T cells measured by flow cytometry correlated strongly with observed TCR beta diversity. Total diversity estimates from one million sequenced T cells were considered lower bounds and underestimates. Observed TCR beta diversity per million T cells fell roughly linearly with age, and a significant reduction was already apparent by age about 43. Bulk unsorted PBMC profiling prevented conclusive comparison of naive and antigen-experienced compartments. Donor CMV infection status was unknown, potentially confounding age-related changes in expanded clonotypes.

The library was prepared using 5' RACE. For sequencing, an Illumina HiSeq 2500 was employed. The second PCR ran for about 7 to 11 cycles and used a J-beta primer mix along with a sample-barcoded 5' primer. Each TCR beta cDNA molecule received a unique molecular identifier from a template-switch 5' adaptor carrying 12 random nucleotides. Each sample yielded at least 3 million CDR3-containing paired-end reads. The Mint cDNA synthesis kit, primed by a TRBC-specific oligonucleotide, was used to synthesize first-strand cDNA from all RNA. After uracil-DNA glycosylase treatment, a first 18-cycle PCR used universal primers M1SS and BC2_uni_R on all cDNA. As for how the authors treated the data: Each sample was normalized by randomly selecting 1 million high-quality reads, each carrying a distinct molecular identifier. Reads with shared molecular identifiers were discarded instead of being binned into consensus sequences. MiTCR, run with a Q25 quality threshold and the strictest error-elimination algorithm, handled CDR3 identification, clonotype clustering and error correction. Lower-bound total TCR beta diversity was estimated with a nonparametric unseen species model using Euler transformation. The public reads were reprocessed in TCRdb via fastp at Q25 and MiXCR, keeping in-frame beta chains. Rows are combined by CDR3 protein, so each entry shows the most common genes and DNA. The V and J calls, along with clone size, are taken from TCRdb and not from the paper's own processing. In this sample the table shows approximately 790,000 distinct CDR3 sequences, 60% to 80% of which occur a single time. The ten largest clones add up to 28% of the sample.

Trimming takes 6 bases from V and 0 bases from J, and the germline ends sit 14 bases apart. The cysteine opens and the phenylalanine closes a CDR3 of 14 amino acids. Solely the CDR3 DNA is kept, with 42 bases framed from the first base. Based on the germline V gene (reference sequence), the CDR1 and CDR2 sequences are GTSNPN and SVGIG. Donors were 35 to 40 systemically healthy Caucasian individuals from Russia aged roughly 6 to 90 years. Each donor gave 8 to 10 milliliters of peripheral blood, drawn into EDTA-treated Vacutainer tubes. Ficoll-Paque density-gradient centrifugation was used to isolate PBMCs, with at least 6 million obtained per sample. Trizol reagent was used to extract total RNA from the PBMCs, yielding at least 5.5 micrograms per sample. For every donor, flow cytometry on a PBMC aliquot measured the percentage of naive CD45RAhigh/CD27high T cells. In regard to this clonotype: The clone's antigen remains unknown. The record has no base qualities; no much larger clone is one base away.

The rearranged chain carries TRBV30 and TRBJ2-5; the D region possibly corresponds to TRBD2 (6 bases align). Sequencing input: blood. The receptor comes from a man younger than 45 in good health. The CDR3 region: CACNGGDYQETQYF. The nucleotide sequence is given as TGTGCCTGCAACGGGGGTGATTACCAAGAGACCCAGTACTTC. With the portions outside the CDR3 filled from the reference TRBV30 and TRBJ2-5 genes, the complete variable region becomes SQTIHQWPATLVQPVGSPLSLECTVEGTSNPNLYWYRQAAGRGLQLLFYSVGIGQISSEVPQNLSASRPQDRQFILSSKKLLLSDSGFYLCACNGGDYQETQYFGPGTRLLVL.